These T cell receptor beta chains were read from a single sample in a study of identical twins. Using its own MiXCR run on the 5' RACE reads, TCRdb lists one record per CDR3 protein. The data contain around 490,000 distinct CDR3 sequences, approximately 14% of them singletons. This sample was also put to use in a study of yellow fever vaccine responses in identical twins.

The specimen was CD4+ T cells sorted from blood. The origin of the receptors is a woman between 18 and 30 years old in good health. Both conserved end residues are part of each CDR3. D genes are given only for firm matches. Not every row has a clone size; where given, it reads once, few, many or a size class.

j_call | d_call | v_call | clone_size | cdr3_aa | cdr3_nt
TRBJ2-7 | TRBD1 | TRBV9 | . | CASSVGPSPWTGSSYEQYF | TGTGCCAGCAGCGTAGGACCCTCCCCATGGACAGGTAGCTCCTACGAGCAGTACTTC
TRBJ2-3 | . | TRBV29-1 | . | CSVVIWSASSTDTQYF | TGCAGCGTTGTGATATGGAGCGCCTCTAGCACAGATACGCAGTATTTT
TRBJ2-1 | TRBD2 | TRBV5-1 | many | CASSSGTSESEQFF | TGCGCCAGCAGCTCCGGGACTAGCGAAAGTGAGCAGTTCTTC
TRBJ2-1 | . | TRBV7-9 | . | CASSLHSNEQFF | TGTGCCAGCAGCTTACACAGCAATGAGCAGTTCTTC
TRBJ2-3 | TRBD2 | TRBV5-1 | . | CASRPTSGPATQYF | TGCGCCAGCAGACCTACTAGCGGGCCTGCTACGCAGTATTTT
TRBJ2-3 | . | TRBV9 | few | CASSPSGWGTDTQYF | TGTGCCAGCAGCCCCTCGGGTTGGGGCACAGATACGCAGTATTTT
TRBJ2-3 | TRBD2 | TRBV9 | few | CASSAFPRPSGGAADTQYF | TGTGCCAGCAGCGCCTTTCCTAGACCTAGCGGGGGGGCCGCAGATACGCAGTATTTT
TRBJ2-5 | TRBD1 | TRBV11-2 | few | CASSTHRGRETQYF | TGTGCCAGCAGCACACACAGGGGTCGAGAGACCCAGTACTTC
TRBJ2-7 | TRBD1 | TRBV7-2 | few | CASTIPGTDFEQYF | TGTGCCAGCACGATCCCCGGGACAGACTTTGAGCAGTACTTC
TRBJ2-1 | TRBD1 | TRBV10-3 | . | CAISDSYRGTAKNEQFF | TGTGCCATCAGTGACTCATACAGGGGTACGGCTAAGAATGAGCAGTTCTTC
TRBJ1-1 | . | TRBV7-6 | few | CASSPRTDTEAFF | TGTGCCAGCAGCCCCAGGACGGACACTGAAGCTTTCTTT
TRBJ2-7 | TRBD1 | TRBV4-2 | . | CASSQTGTGTSYEQYF | TGTGCCAGCAGCCAAACCGGGACAGGGACATCCTACGAGCAGTACTTC
TRBJ2-2 | . | TRBV15 | few | CATSRPRVTGELFF | TGTGCCACCAGCAGGCCGCGAGTCACCGGGGAGCTGTTTTTT
TRBJ2-1 | . | TRBV5-1 | few | CASSLPRGQLPTPYNEQFF | TGCGCCAGCAGCTTGCCGCGTGGGCAGCTTCCAACCCCGTACAATGAGCAGTTCTTC
TRBJ2-1 | TRBD2 | TRBV6-2/TRBV6-3 | . | CASTTGTSGGVFF | TGTGCCAGCACCACAGGGACTAGCGGTGGGGTGTTCTTC
TRBJ1-3 | TRBD1 | TRBV2 | . | CASSRDRVTPDTIYF | TGTGCCAGCAGTAGGGACAGGGTGACCCCTGACACCATATATTTT
TRBJ1-1 | . | TRBV6-2/TRBV6-3 | few | CASSYFKTTANTEAFF | TGTGCCAGCAGTTACTTCAAAACGACGGCGAACACTGAAGCTTTCTTT
TRBJ1-1 | TRBD1 | TRBV20-1 | few | CSALRTGKNTEAFF | TGCAGTGCCCTTCGGACAGGGAAGAACACTGAAGCTTTCTTT
TRBJ2-2 | TRBD2 | TRBV20-1 | few | CSAISGTSSSGELFF | TGCAGTGCTATCTCCGGGACTAGTTCCTCCGGGGAGCTGTTTTTT
TRBJ1-6 | TRBD1 | TRBV6-1 | few | CASSPTGTGRFSPLHF | TGTGCCAGCAGTCCTACCGGGACAGGGCGTTTTTCACCCCTCCACTTT
TRBJ2-1 | TRBD1 | TRBV6-2/TRBV6-3 | many | CASSFFRDRAHEQFF | TGTGCCAGCAGCTTCTTCCGGGACAGGGCACATGAGCAGTTCTTC
TRBJ2-5 | TRBD2 | TRBV20-1 | few | CSATGGRRTSGGTETQYF | TGCAGTGCTACGGGGGGCAGGAGAACCAGCGGGGGAACAGAGACCCAGTACTTC
TRBJ2-7 | . | TRBV6-2/TRBV6-3 | . | CASSPINIRSYEQYF | TGTGCCAGCAGCCCAATCAACATTAGGTCCTACGAGCAGTACTTC
TRBJ1-1 | . | TRBV4-2 | . | CASSQDRLNTEAFF | TGTGCCAGCAGCCAAGATCGGTTGAACACTGAAGCTTTCTTT
TRBJ2-5 | . | TRBV6-6 | . | CASSYSTGTQYF | TGTGCCAGCAGTTATTCAACCGGGACCCAGTACTTC
TRBJ1-6 | . | TRBV20-1 | few | CSASFRVESPLHF | TGCAGTGCTAGTTTCAGGGTCGAATCACCCCTCCACTTT
TRBJ2-2 | TRBD2 | TRBV7-2 | . | CASSLGGRAGELFF | TGTGCCAGCAGCTTAGGCGGGAGGGCCGGGGAGCTGTTTTTT
TRBJ2-1 | TRBD1 | TRBV7-7 | many | CASSMDRGRDNEQFF | TGTGCTAGCAGCATGGACAGGGGGCGCGACAATGAGCAGTTCTTC
TRBJ2-5 | . | TRBV20-1 | . | CSARDVGLAETQYF | TGCAGTGCTAGAGATGTTGGTCTAGCAGAGACCCAGTACTTC
TRBJ2-1 | . | TRBV24-1 | few | CATSDSASAHDEQFF | TGTGCCACCAGTGATTCCGCTAGCGCCCACGATGAGCAGTTCTTC
TRBJ2-1 | TRBD2 | TRBV6-1 | . | CASRASGASYNEQFF | TGTGCCAGCAGGGCTAGCGGGGCCAGCTACAATGAGCAGTTCTTC
TRBJ2-2 | TRBD2 | TRBV5-1 | few | CASTVAGGIPGELFF | TGCGCCAGCACCGTAGCGGGAGGAATCCCCGGGGAGCTGTTTTTT
TRBJ1-6 | . | TRBV3-1 | few | CASSQGHSGSPLHF | TGTGCCAGCAGCCAGGGACATTCTGGTTCACCCCTCCACTTT
TRBJ2-1 | . | TRBV5-1 | many | CASSSSGNNNEQFF | TGCGCCAGCAGCTCATCCGGGAACAACAATGAGCAGTTCTTC
TRBJ2-7 | . | TRBV27 | few | CASSLREGRDEQYF | TGTGCCAGCAGTTTGCGCGAAGGGCGGGACGAGCAGTACTTC
TRBJ2-7 | . | TRBV12-3/TRBV12-4 | few | CASSMGLSLPLEQYF | TGTGCCAGCAGTATGGGACTCTCACTACCACTGGAGCAGTACTTC
TRBJ1-2 | . | TRBV2 | many | CASSDHATGNYGYTF | TGTGCCAGCAGTGATCACGCTACAGGGAACTATGGCTACACCTTC
TRBJ2-1 | TRBD2 | TRBV27 | . | CASSFLSGSSYNEQFF | TGTGCCAGCAGTTTCCTTAGCGGGAGCTCCTACAATGAGCAGTTCTTC
TRBJ2-1 | . | TRBV27 | few | CASSLGPRSEQFF | TGTGCCAGCAGTTTAGGACCTCGGAGTGAGCAGTTCTTC
TRBJ2-3 | TRBD2 | TRBV3-1 | . | CASSQSGGADTQYF | TGTGCCAGCAGCCAAAGCGGGGGGGCAGATACGCAGTATTTT
TRBJ2-2 | . | TRBV7-9 | few | CASAVGELFF | TGTGCCAGCGCTGTGGGGGAGCTGTTTTTT
TRBJ2-2 | . | TRBV15 | . | CATSSDTPIREINTGELFF | TGTGCCACCAGCAGTGATACCCCGATCAGAGAGATTAACACCGGGGAGCTGTTTTTT
TRBJ2-2 | TRBD2 | TRBV7-6 | . | CASSLAGGPGPGELFF | TGTGCCAGCAGCCTAGCGGGAGGGCCTGGGCCCGGGGAGCTGTTTTTT
TRBJ2-2 | . | TRBV29-1 | many | CSVETRGTGELFF | TGCAGCGTTGAGACCAGGGGCACCGGGGAGCTGTTTTTT
TRBJ2-5 | TRBD2 | TRBV7-6 | many | CASSTSGSETQYF | TGTGCCAGCAGCACTAGCGGGAGTGAGACCCAGTACTTC
TRBJ2-7 | . | TRBV6-5 | . | CASTDVYYEQYF | TGTGCCAGCACCGACGTATACTACGAGCAGTACTTC
TRBJ2-1 | TRBD2 | TRBV27 | once | CASSSPPLAGEVDEQFF | TGTGCCAGCAGTTCCCCCCCACTAGCGGGAGAGGTAGATGAGCAGTTCTTC